This TCR beta chain was identified during a study of tumor and adjacent non-tumor tissue in lung cancer. Worth noting for this clonotype: The junction departs from the called germline gene at one end, perhaps through a read error.

The library came from three nested PCR rounds adapted from ARM-PCR protocols. TCRdb reprocessed the multiplex PCR reads via MiXCR and lists one record per CDR3 protein. The table records about 75,000 distinct CDR3 sequences, over 75% of them present only once. No cell sorting was done before RNA was extracted from the tissue. The receptor was derived from a woman between 45 and 65 years old with non-small cell lung cancer. Sequenced sample: lung tumor tissue.

CDR3 protein: CAIPSGLAENIGELLF. CDR3 coding DNA: TGTGCCATTCCTTCCGGACTAGCGGAAAACATCGGGGAGCTGCTGTTT. J is TRBJ2-2 and V is TRBV10-3; 10 bases map to TRBD2. The CDR3 loop spans 16 amino acids. From germline, CDR1 is ENHRY and CDR2 SYGVKD.